This T cell receptor beta chain was obtained from a study of T cells in Graves' hyperthyroidism and ophthalmopathy (dated by TCRdb to the late 2010s). Turning to the overall study: Peripheral blood samples were taken at initial diagnosis, before any treatment was given. Following sampling, methimazole starting at 30 mg daily was given to hyperthyroidism patients, and high-dose intravenous methylprednisolone was given to ophthalmopathy patients. Whether ophthalmopathy could be predicted prospectively was tested in an independent validation cohort made up of about 20 hyperthyroidism patients plus 17 patients who later progressed to ophthalmopathy. In about 6 Graves' hyperthyroidism patients, the study also compared T-cell repertoires from thyroid tissue with T-cell repertoires from blood. The roughly 94 discovery patients were randomly divided into training and test sets at a 7:3 ratio. TCR Vbeta CDR3 sequencing of approximately 140 peripheral blood samples (approximately 44 ophthalmopathy, about 74 hyperthyroidism and about 17 progressor patients) is reported in the paper. A discovery cohort of roughly 100 patients, about 43 with Graves' ophthalmopathy and fewer than 65 with stable Graves' hyperthyroidism, was used to find distinguishing TCR V-J signatures.

A patient counted as having stable Graves' hyperthyroidism if no progression to ophthalmopathy occurred over 18 months of follow-up. Hyperthyroidism patients were newly diagnosed, had a disease duration of under 2 months, and were aged 18 to 65 years. Any patient with an uncontrolled infection, another autoimmune disease, pregnancy or lactation was excluded. Diagnoses relied on clinical symptoms, serum thyroxine and TRAb, thyroid ultrasound and orbital computed tomography. Ficoll-Paque density gradient centrifugation was used to isolate PBMCs from around 9.1 ml of fresh peripheral blood. Total RNA was extracted using Trizol reagent, and RNA quality was assessed on an Agilent 2100 Bioanalyzer. Measured from the cysteine to the phenylalanine, the CDR3 is 16 residues long. Just CDR3 DNA is preserved here, 48 bases in frame from base 1. The germline V gene (reference sequence) sets CDR1 to LGHDT and CDR2 to YNNKEL.

Amplification of TCR beta CDR3 regions was carried out from RNA transcripts. The first round of RT-PCR for the TCR CDR3 was performed with the HTBI primer set and the Qiagen OneStep RT-PCR kit. Libraries were constructed in a second round of multiplex PCR, after which size selection and purification were carried out. Libraries were sequenced paired-end with 100 bp reads on an Illumina HiSeq2000. In the paper's pipeline: SOAPnuke was used to process the raw data, removing reads that contained adapters or uncalled bases, had a mean Phred below 15, or lacked an exact match to the constant primer or identifier. COPE v1.2.5 was used to merge the high-quality paired reads, and each unique nucleotide sequence was defined as a clonotype. MiTCR v1.1 was used to align the clonotypes against IMGT TRBV, TRBD and TRBJ reference segments. The analysis was restricted to V-J combinations with a frequency above 0.0001, which together covered 99% to 99.2% of the repertoires. A TCS score was defined as the ratio of F50 (clonal expansion) to E x V (chaos), with BLOSUM62-based TCRdist applied between CDR3 peptides within each V-J. Welch's t-statistics and random forest reduced around 550 V-J features to roughly 13, which were used in a naive Bayes classifier (R e1071). TCRdb ran its own pipeline on the public reads, namely fastp trimming at Q25 and MiXCR clone calling, and kept in-frame beta chains. Every distinct CDR3 protein forms one entry, paired with its most common genes and DNA. The V and J calls here are based on TCRdb, not the publication. The sample records about 360,000 distinct CDR3 sequences, about 13% of which are singletons. The leading ten clones occupy 9.2% of the sample.

What the study reported, not specific to this receptor: A 13 V-J signature model separated ophthalmopathy from stable hyperthyroidism, with about 88% sensitivity and about 81% specificity in cross-validation and 80%/75% in testing. Most expanded thyroid clonotypes (frequency above 0.001) were also detected in blood, a finding suggesting that blood repertoires may reflect thyroid immune responses. During validation, the model predicted progression to ophthalmopathy a median of roughly six months ahead of onset, with roughly 65% sensitivity and 72.22% specificity. No statistical method was used to set the sample size in advance, and investigators knew the group allocation.

This clonotype has only a few counts. The clone's antigen remains unknown. Being one base from a much bigger clone, this may be a read error. The sequenced sample consisted of blood. The clonotype comes from a woman aged 18-29 years with Graves' hyperthyroidism. Rearrangement joined TRBV3-1 to TRBJ2-1, with 9 middle bases fitting TRBD1. The DNA sequence is given as TGTGCCAGCAGCCTCATACAGGGGGCGCTTAGTAATGCGCAGTTCTTC. Its protein reads: CASSLIQGALSNAQFF.